The 21 T cell receptor beta chains below all came from one sample that was sequenced in a study of cytomegalovirus exposure and HLA in healthy donors. The primer mix had 60 Vbeta and 13 Jbeta primers. Clones were sequenced by immunoSEQ multiplex PCR, and TCRdb holds only the in-frame ones, with some missing. Found here are about 160,000 clones, over 60% of them singletons; the top ten hold around 0.97%. Specimen: PBMCs. These receptors all stem from a woman between 45 and 65 years old in good health and CMV-seropositive.

For this clone: At one of its ends the junction is not consistent with the germline gene, which may arise from a read error. The chain joins TRBV13 to TRBJ2-2; 10 nucleotides line up with TRBD2. Germline V gives CDR1 PRHDT, CDR2 FYEKMQ (reference sequence). The CDR3 is 17 residues long. CDR3: CASSFIRTSGSTRELFF. CDR3 in DNA: TGTGCCAGCAGCTTTATAAGGACTAGCGGAAGCACCAGGGAGCTGTTTTTT.

This rearrangement joins TRBV27 to TRBJ2-7; 10 bases fit TRBD2. The CDR3 is made up of 14 amino acids. V dropped 4 bases and J dropped 3; count of bases not matched to a gene: 3. Germline V CDR1 and CDR2: MNHEY, SMNVEV (reference sequence). Written as DNA, the CDR3 is TGTGCCAGCAGTTCCTGGACTAGCGGCTACGAGCAGTACTTC. This gives the protein CASSSWTSGYEQYF.

This chain links TRBV9 with TRBJ2-2, with 7 bases aligning to TRBD2. Looked up from germline, CDR1 is SGDLS and CDR2 is YYNGEE. The CDR3 runs to 14 residues. The ends lost 6 bases at V and 6 bases at J; junction bases unmatched: 8. CDR3 bases: TGTGCCAGCAACCTAGCGGAAAGCGCCGGGGAGCTGTTTTTT. Translated: CASNLAESAGELFF.

V is TRBV5-1 and J is TRBJ2-7; TRBD2 matches 11 bases. V was pared by 4 bases and J by 0 bases, with 3 bases of the junction left unmatched. This CDR3 is 15 amino acids long. Per the germline V gene, CDR1 is SGHRS and CDR2 is YFSETQ. The DNA for the CDR3 is TGCGCCAGCAGCCGTCTAGCGGGGGGCTCCTACGAGCAGTACTTC. This translates into CASSRLAGGSYEQYF.

In DNA, the CDR3 is TGCGCCAGCAGTACCACTGGGAACACCGGGGAGCTGTTTTTT. Translating it yields CASSTTGNTGELFF. The genes are TRBV10-1 and TRBJ2-2; D uncertain. In germline, CDR1 is WNHNN, CDR2 SYGVQD (reference sequence). Trimming left V 5 bases short and J 1 base short, with 8 bases between. This CDR3 region has 14 residues.

V usage is TRBV13 and J usage is TRBJ2-7; 9 bases agree with TRBD2. V dropped 0 bases and J dropped 2; count of bases not matched to a gene: 14. The CDR3 runs 19 residues. CDR1 and CDR2 from the germline V gene are PRHDT and FYEKMQ (reference sequence). This chain's CDR3 is CASSLGTMGLATNAYEQYF. The CDR3 DNA is TGTGCCAGCAGCTTAGGGACCATGGGACTAGCAACGAACGCCTACGAGCAGTACTTC.

The V call is TRBV6-5, the J call TRBJ1-1; the match to TRBD1 covers 9 bases. This CDR3 contains 13 residues. With V trimmed by 6 bases and J by 11 bases, 10 bases remained unmatched. Germline values: CDR1 MNHEY, CDR2 SVGAGI. The CDR3, as DNA: TGTGCCAGCAGCGCATCCGGGACAGGGAGGGCTTTCTTT. Protein product: CASSASGTGRAFF.

The chain is built from TRBV13 and TRBJ1-2; no clear D. In germline, CDR1 is PRHDT, CDR2 FYEKMQ (reference sequence). The CDR3 runs 13 residues. The V end lost 1 base, the J end lost 7 bases, and 10 bases lay between the germline ends. Written as DNA, the CDR3 is TGTGCCAGCAGCTTAGTTAGGGCGGGTGGCTACACCTTC. It translates to CASSLVRAGGYTF.

The chain links TRBV28 to TRBJ2-2; the match to TRBD1 covers 7 bases. Germline trimming cut 6 bases from V and 5 bases from J; bases unmatched to any gene: 0. There are 12 residues in the CDR3. In germline, CDR1 is MDHEN, CDR2 SYDVKM. CDR3 loop: CASRTGTGELFF. DNA for the CDR3: TGTGCCAGCAGGACAGGGACCGGGGAGCTGTTTTTT. Drawing the rest from reference TRBV28 and TRBJ2-2, the complete variable domain is DVKVTQSSRYLVKRTGEKVFLECVQDMDHENMFWYRQDPGLGLRLIYFSYDVKMKEKGDIPEGYSVSREKKERFSLILESASTNQTSMYLCASRTGTGELFFGEGSRLTVL.

This clone appeared a single time. The chain carries TRBV5-5 and TRBJ1-2, with a tentative D call TRBD1 (5 bases). The CDR3 is 14 amino acids. Germline CDR1 SGHKS, CDR2 YYEKEE (reference sequence). Trimming removed 1 base at V and 4 bases at J, with 11 bases between. The CDR3 spells CASSLLGEGYGYTF. The DNA for the CDR3 is TGTGCCAGCAGCTTGTTAGGGGAGGGCTATGGCTACACCTTC.

This sequence joins TRBV18 and TRBJ1-5; a possible D gene is TRBD1 (6 bases). The V gene lost 3 bases and the J gene lost 3 bases, with 9 bases spanning the gap. Germline lookup yields CDR1 KGHSH and CDR2 LQKENI. There are 14 residues in the CDR3. The DNA for the CDR3 is TGTGCCAGCTCACCTACAGGGTTCAATCAGCCCCAGCATTTT. It yields the protein CASSPTGFNQPQHF.

The gene calls are TRBV15 and TRBJ2-2; TRBD1 matches 7 bases. J lost 3 bases, V lost 0 bases, and 1 base had no gene match. The germline CDR1 and CDR2 sequences are LNHNV and YYDKDF (reference sequence). The CDR3 runs 15 residues. The CDR3 sequence is CATSREDRDTGELFF. CDR3 DNA: TGTGCCACCAGCAGAGAAGACAGGGACACCGGGGAGCTGTTTTTT.

The chain carries TRBV29-1 and TRBJ1-2, with 7 bases aligning to TRBD1. V gave up 3 bases and J gave up 6 bases; unmatched junction bases: 7. The CDR3 is made up of 13 amino acids. Germline V gene data show CDR1 as SQVTM and CDR2 as ANQGSEA. This CDR3 reads CSVDKTGKDGYTF. For the CDR3, the DNA is TGCAGCGTTGACAAGACAGGGAAGGATGGCTACACCTTC. Using reference TRBV29-1 and TRBJ1-2 for the parts outside the CDR3, the full variable domain is SAVISQKPSRDICQRGTSLTIQCQVDSQVTMMFWYRQQPGQSLTLIATANQGSEATYESGFVIDKFPISRPNLTFSTLTVSNMSPEDSSIYLCSVDKTGKDGYTFGSGTRLTVV.

The chain employs TRBV6-6 and TRBJ1-5, with D possibly matching TRBD1 (5 bases). V was trimmed by 5 bases and J by 0 bases, leaving 11 bases between them. The CDR3 runs to 15 residues. In germline, CDR1 is MNHNY, CDR2 SVGAGI (reference sequence). The CDR3 nucleotides are TGTGCCAGCAGTAATTACAGGTATAGCAATCAGCCCCAGCATTTT. Translation gives CASSNYRYSNQPQHF.

The chain recombines TRBV7-8 with TRBJ1-5, with D unclear. The CDR3 covers 15 residues. Trimming removed 3 bases from V and 4 bases from J, with 13 bases in between. CDR1 and CDR2 from the germline V gene are SGHVS and FQNEAQ. The CDR3 DNA follows: TGTGCCAGCAGCTTTTCGTACGGGAGAAATCAGCCCCAGCATTTT. The encoded protein is CASSFSYGRNQPQHF.

The chain uses TRBV6-5 and TRBJ2-5, with 7 positions matching TRBD2. This CDR3 is built from 14 residues. Germline values: CDR1 MNHEY, CDR2 SVGAGI. With 7 bases clipped from V and 5 bases from J, the junction kept 10 bases outside the gene matches. CDR3 residues: CASKNSGFFETQYF. The DNA for the CDR3 is TGTGCCAGCAAGAATAGCGGGTTTTTCGAGACCCAGTACTTC.

This clone appeared a few times. The chain uses TRBV5-4 and TRBJ1-1; 7 bases align to TRBD1. Germline V gene sequence: CDR1 SGHNT, CDR2 YYREEE (reference sequence). The CDR3 has 14 residues. With 3 bases clipped from V and 2 bases from J, the junction kept 4 bases outside the gene matches. CDR3 sequence reads: CASSWDSSNTEAFF. DNA for the CDR3: TGTGCCAGCAGCTGGGACAGCTCTAACACTGAAGCTTTCTTT.

This clone was seen a few times. The chain recombines TRBV7-9 with TRBJ1-2; 8 bases are a match to TRBD1. V was pared by 5 bases and J by 7 bases, with 9 bases of the junction left unmatched. The CDR3 runs 14 residues. The V gene's germline CDR1 is SEHNR and CDR2 FQNEAQ (reference sequence). The DNA for the CDR3 is TGTGCCAGCAGCGATACAGGGGGAGCTGCTGGCTACACCTTC. Translated: CASSDTGGAAGYTF.

There are a few counts of this clone. The chain employs TRBV4-1 and TRBJ1-5; D is unresolved. The CDR3 is 16 amino acids. Between the trimmed V and J ends, which lost 0 bases and 6 bases, there was a span of 15 bases. Germline V gene sequence: CDR1 MGHRA, CDR2 YSYEKL. The CDR3 sequence: CASSQDLRGLAQPQHF. The DNA of the CDR3 is TGCGCCAGCAGCCAAGATTTACGAGGGCTCGCTCAGCCCCAGCATTTT.

The chain links TRBV11-3 to TRBJ2-1; weak D call: TRBD2 (6 bases). This CDR3 region has 14 residues. V was pared by 1 base and J by 9 bases, with 13 bases between. From germline, CDR1 is SGHNT and CDR2 YENEEA. The CDR3 nucleotides are TGTGCCAGCAGCTTAGCGCGGGATACCCCTGAGCAGTTCTTC. Its protein is CASSLARDTPEQFF.

J is TRBJ2-1 and V is TRBV12-5, with D possibly TRBD2 on 6 matching bases. The germline CDR1 and CDR2 sequences are LGHNT and FRNRAP. There are 12 residues in the CDR3. The germline V and J ends were trimmed by 3 bases and 12 bases, with 12 bases remaining between them. The CDR3: CASGFAGGRQFF. CDR3 coding DNA: TGTGCTAGTGGTTTCGCCGGGGGACGGCAGTTCTTC.